The 20 T cell receptor beta chains below all came from one sample that was sequenced in a study of OX40 agonist ivuxolimab in advanced cancers. Libraries were prepared by immunoSEQ multiplex PCR; TCRdb keeps only in-frame clonotypes and omits some of them. The data show about 80,000 clones, roughly four fifths seen once. Sequenced material: CD4+ or CD8+ T cells sorted from blood, taken in a trial of the OX40 agonist ivuxolimab. The receptors originated from an adult with an advanced solid tumor such as melanoma, head and neck, liver or kidney cancer.

This chain uses TRBV28 with TRBJ1-2; D ambiguous. Trimming pared 1 base from V and 7 bases from J, leaving 13 bases between. The CDR3 runs 14 residues. Germline CDR1 is MDHEN and CDR2 is SYDVKM. The CDR3 DNA reads as TGTGCCAGCAGTTTATTGGTAGCAATAGCTGGCTACACCTTC. Encoded protein: CASSLLVAIAGYTF.

The gene calls are TRBV6-6 and TRBJ1-1; D remains unclear. The CDR3 has 14 amino acids. V lost 5 bases to trimming and J lost 0 bases, with 10 bases between them. Per germline, CDR1 MNHNY and CDR2 SVGAGI (reference sequence). The CDR3 is CASSPWELNTEAFF. DNA for the CDR3: TGTGCCAGCAGTCCATGGGAGTTGAACACTGAAGCTTTCTTT.

The V and J genes are TRBV27 and TRBJ2-1, with a possible D match to TRBD2 (6 bases). The V end lost 4 bases, the J end lost 2 bases, and 12 bases lay between the germline ends. Germline V gene lookup returns CDR1 MNHEY and CDR2 SMNVEV (reference sequence). CDR3 size: 15 residues. The CDR3 DNA follows: TGTGCCAGCAGTTCCGGCGGGGCCCCCTACAATGAGCAGTTCTTC. Translated: CASSSGGAPYNEQFF.

V gene TRBV28 combines with J gene TRBJ1-1; no clear D gene. V was trimmed by 3 bases and J by 2 bases, leaving 7 bases between them. CDR3 length equals 13 residues. Germline CDR1 and CDR2: MDHEN and SYDVKM. The CDR3: CASSFQINTEAFF. CDR3 DNA: TGTGCCAGCAGTTTCCAAATTAACACTGAAGCTTTCTTT. Drawing the rest from reference TRBV28 and TRBJ1-1, the complete variable domain is DVKVTQSSRYLVKRTGEKVFLECVQDMDHENMFWYRQDPGLGLRLIYFSYDVKMKEKGDIPEGYSVSREKKERFSLILESASTNQTSMYLCASSFQINTEAFFGQGTRLTVV.

This clone occurred once. J is TRBJ2-7 and V is TRBV6-6, with 8 positions matching TRBD1. The CDR3 is 14 amino acids. Germline CDR1 is MNHNY and CDR2 is SVGAGI (reference sequence). The ends lost 5 bases at V and 2 bases at J; junction bases unmatched: 5. The chain's CDR3 is CASSRQGLPYEQYF. The CDR3 DNA reads as TGTGCCAGCAGTAGACAGGGGCTTCCCTACGAGCAGTACTTC.

This chain connects TRBV2 to TRBJ2-7, with D possibly matching TRBD1 (5 bases). V was clipped by 1 base and J by 3 bases, with 10 bases between them. CDR3 size: 14 residues. In germline, CDR1 is SNHLY, CDR2 FYNNEI. The CDR3 loop reads CASSEGGRSYEQYF. Written as DNA, the CDR3 is TGTGCCAGCAGTGAAGGGGGCAGGAGCTACGAGCAGTACTTC.

This clone showed up just a few times. The chain is built from TRBV7-9 and TRBJ2-7; 13 bases align to TRBD2. Germline V CDR1 and CDR2: SEHNR, FQNEAQ (reference sequence). The CDR3 runs 15 residues. Trimming at V came to 1 base and at J to 7 bases, leaving 4 bases not matched to a gene. CDR3 coding DNA: TGTGCCAGCAGCTTAGTGGGACTAGCGGGAAGGGAGCAGTACTTC. Translation: CASSLVGLAGREQYF.

This chain links TRBV7-2 with TRBJ2-1, with 9 bases identical to TRBD1. The ends lost 1 base at V and 4 bases at J; junction bases unmatched: 14. The germline V gene has CDR1 SGHTA and CDR2 FQGNSA. The CDR3 length is 19 residues. CDR3 amino acids: CASSLEAFWGTGSYNEQFF. CDR3 sequence (DNA): TGTGCCAGCAGCTTAGAGGCGTTTTGGGGGACAGGGAGTTACAATGAGCAGTTCTTC.

The chain recombines TRBV7-8 with TRBJ1-5; tentative D call: TRBD1 (6 bases). Per germline, CDR1 SGHVS and CDR2 FQNEAQ. The V gene lost 3 bases and the J gene lost 0 bases, with 9 bases spanning the gap. The CDR3 length is 15 residues. CDR3 in DNA: TGTGCCAGCAGCTTGGGGGGCTATAGCAATCAGCCCCAGCATTTT. Its protein product is CASSLGGYSNQPQHF.

The chain recombines TRBV5-4 with TRBJ1-2; D gene ambiguous. Trimming cost V 4 bases and J 5 bases, with 24 bases left between them. CDR1 is SGHNT, CDR2 YYREEE, per germline (reference sequence). This CDR3 contains 17 residues. The CDR3 is CASSQSHSSPVIYGYTF. The CDR3 nucleotides are TGTGCCAGCAGCCAATCTCATTCGAGCCCCGTGATATATGGCTACACCTTC.

This clone is a singleton in its sample. This rearrangement joins TRBV30 to TRBJ2-1, with TRBD1 matching over 10 bases. With 3 bases clipped from V and 4 bases from J, the junction kept 6 bases outside the gene matches. The CDR3 spans 15 residues. The germline gives CDR1 GTSNPN, CDR2 SVGIG (reference sequence). The DNA for the CDR3 is TGTGCCTGGAGCGCCGGGACAGGGGTGTACAATGAGCAGTTCTTC. Translation: CAWSAGTGVYNEQFF.

The gene calls are TRBV5-4 and TRBJ2-3; 9 bases are a match to TRBD2. Germline V gene data show CDR1 as SGHNT and CDR2 as YYREEE (reference sequence). V dropped 3 bases and J dropped 3; count of bases not matched to a gene: 8. The CDR3 totals 16 residues. This CDR3 is CASSSRAGGGTDTQYF. For the CDR3, the DNA is TGTGCCAGCAGCTCGCGGGCGGGAGGGGGGACAGATACGCAGTATTTT.

The chain carries TRBV10-3 and TRBJ1-1, with D possibly being TRBD1 (5 bases). This CDR3 spans 18 amino acids. V was trimmed by 2 bases and J by 2 bases, leaving 21 bases between them. The germline V gene encodes CDR1 ENHRY and CDR2 SYGVKD. In DNA form, the CDR3 reads TGTGCCATCAGTGAGACCCGGGCACTTGCGGGGCTCAACACTGAAGCTTTCTTT. This translates into CAISETRALAGLNTEAFF.

This clone was seen more than once but under ten times. J is TRBJ1-1 and V is TRBV5-4; the D is unclear. In germline, CDR1 is SGHNT, CDR2 YYREEE (reference sequence). The CDR3 has 13 amino acids. Between the trimmed V and J ends, which lost 2 bases and 0 bases, there was a span of 5 bases. CDR3 protein: CASSLWLNTEAFF. CDR3 sequence (DNA): TGTGCCAGCAGCTTATGGCTGAACACTGAAGCTTTCTTT.

This clone was seen a handful of times. The chain links TRBV5-1 to TRBJ2-5, with D unresolved. The CDR3 has 14 amino acids. The V gene lost 2 bases and the J gene lost 2 bases, with 10 bases spanning the gap. Per germline, CDR1 SGHRS and CDR2 YFSETQ. The CDR3 protein is CASSFNGRQETQYF. CDR3 DNA: TGCGCCAGCAGCTTTAACGGTAGACAAGAGACCCAGTACTTC.

The chain joins TRBV5-1 to TRBJ2-3, with 7 bases matching TRBD2. The CDR3 is made up of 14 amino acids. From germline, CDR1 is SGHRS and CDR2 YFSETQ. The J segment lost 6 bases and the V segment lost 3 bases, leaving 7 bases of the junction unmatched. The CDR3, as DNA: TGCGCCAGCAGCTCCCGGACTAGTCCCGATACGCAGTATTTT. It yields the protein CASSSRTSPDTQYF.

Worth noting for this clone: The junction departs from the called germline gene at one end, perhaps through a read error. V and J are TRBV7-2 and TRBJ2-5; 8 bases are shared with TRBD2. Germline V gives CDR1 SGHTA, CDR2 FQGNSA. The CDR3 extends over 14 amino acids. This CDR3 reads CASSLAGYQETQYF. The CDR3 region has the DNA TGTGCCAGCAGCCTAGCGGGTTACCAAGAGACCCAGTACTTC. Full variable domain (remainder filled in from reference TRBV7-2 and TRBJ2-5): GAGVSQSPSNKVTEKGKDVELRCDPISGHTALYWYRQSLGQGLEFLIYFQGNSAPDKSGLPSDRFSAERTGGSVSTLTIQRTQQEDSAVYLCASSLAGYQETQYFGPGTRLLVL.

The rearrangement links TRBV29-1 to TRBJ1-1; 7 bases are shared with TRBD1. Germline-derived CDR1 and CDR2 are SQVTM and ANQGSEA. The J segment lost 5 bases and the V segment lost 0 bases, leaving 3 bases of the junction unmatched. The CDR3 is made up of 13 amino acids. The CDR3 DNA reads TGCAGCGTTGAAGAGACAGGGAGGACTGAAGCTTTCTTT. It specifies CSVEETGRTEAFF. The full variable domain, with the rest looked up from reference TRBV29-1 and TRBJ1-1, is SAVISQKPSRDICQRGTSLTIQCQVDSQVTMMFWYRQQPGQSLTLIATANQGSEATYESGFVIDKFPISRPNLTFSTLTVSNMSPEDSSIYLCSVEETGRTEAFFGQGTRLTVV.

The chain joins TRBV5-4 to TRBJ2-5; tentatively, D is TRBD2 (5 bases). CDR1 is SGHNT and CDR2 is YYREEE in the germline V gene (reference sequence). The CDR3 is made up of 17 amino acids. V was shortened by 1 base and J by 1 base, with 17 bases between the two germline ends. CDR3 sequence: CASSLSWWEWPQETQYF. The CDR3 DNA follows: TGTGCCAGCAGCTTGAGTTGGTGGGAGTGGCCCCAAGAGACCCAGTACTTC.

This chain's CDR3 is CASSPPNRKETQYF. In DNA form, the CDR3 reads TGTGCCAGCTCACCACCAAACAGGAAAGAGACCCAGTACTTC. This chain links TRBV18 with TRBJ2-5, with D possibly matching TRBD1 (5 bases). V shed 0 bases and J shed 3 bases, with 8 bases lying between them. Germline CDR1 and CDR2: KGHSH and LQKENI. There are 14 residues in the CDR3.